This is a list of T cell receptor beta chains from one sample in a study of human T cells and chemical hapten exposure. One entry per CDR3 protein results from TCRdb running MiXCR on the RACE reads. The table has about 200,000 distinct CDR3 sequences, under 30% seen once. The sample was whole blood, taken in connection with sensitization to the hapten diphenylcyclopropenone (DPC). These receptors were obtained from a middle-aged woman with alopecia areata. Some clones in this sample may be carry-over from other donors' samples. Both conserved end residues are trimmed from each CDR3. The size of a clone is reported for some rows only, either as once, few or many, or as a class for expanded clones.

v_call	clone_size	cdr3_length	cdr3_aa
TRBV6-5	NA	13	ASSYGVAGVVEQY
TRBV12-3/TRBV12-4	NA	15	ASSFLGQGNSNQPQH
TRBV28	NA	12	ASSLRSGGREQY
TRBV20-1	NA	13	SAASPTGQLGEQY
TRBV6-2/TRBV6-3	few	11	ASSSQGFTEAF
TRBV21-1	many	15	ASSKIPASGTSYEQY
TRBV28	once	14	ASSPAGGGLDQPQH
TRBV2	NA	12	ASRGPFSLDIQY
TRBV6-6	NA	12	ASRVGETNYGYT
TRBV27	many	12	ASSLVGQNYGYT
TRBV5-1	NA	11	ASSLSMQETQY
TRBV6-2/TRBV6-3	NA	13	ASSQGPGSNQPQH
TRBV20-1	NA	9	SARVYTEAF
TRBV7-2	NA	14	ASSLGGSGRSYEQY
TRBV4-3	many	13	ASSRQGEGTDTQY
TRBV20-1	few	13	SASASSEVTDTQY
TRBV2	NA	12	ASSAKGGPYEQY
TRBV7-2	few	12	ASSLYDSFYGYT
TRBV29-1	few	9	SVDSGGGAF
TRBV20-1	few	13	SASAPGTAQETQY
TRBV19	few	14	ASSIVGGSETDTQY
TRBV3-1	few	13	ASSRSVRDGETQY
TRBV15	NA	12	ATSRGRRENEQF
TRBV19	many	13	ASSPDRGMKETQY
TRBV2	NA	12	ASGQGESYNEQF
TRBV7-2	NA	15	ASSLVGWQGVGQPQH
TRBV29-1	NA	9	SVTYTDTQY
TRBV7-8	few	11	ASTESTTYEQY